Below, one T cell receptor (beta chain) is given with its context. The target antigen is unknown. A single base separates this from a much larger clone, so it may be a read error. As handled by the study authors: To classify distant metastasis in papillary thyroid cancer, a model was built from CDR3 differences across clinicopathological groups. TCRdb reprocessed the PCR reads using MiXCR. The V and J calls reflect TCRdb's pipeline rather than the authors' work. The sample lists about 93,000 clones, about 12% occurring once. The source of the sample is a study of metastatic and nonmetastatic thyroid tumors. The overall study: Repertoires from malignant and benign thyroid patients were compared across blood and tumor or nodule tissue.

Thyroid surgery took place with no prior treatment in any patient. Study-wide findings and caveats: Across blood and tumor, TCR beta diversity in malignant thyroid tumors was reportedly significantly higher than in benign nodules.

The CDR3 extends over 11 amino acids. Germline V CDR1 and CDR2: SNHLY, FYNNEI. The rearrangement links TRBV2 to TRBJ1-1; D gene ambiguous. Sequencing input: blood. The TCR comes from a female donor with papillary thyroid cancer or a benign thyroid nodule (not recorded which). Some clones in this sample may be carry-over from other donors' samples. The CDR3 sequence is CAGLTNAEAFF. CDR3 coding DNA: TGTGCCGGATTGACGAACGCTGAAGCTTTCTTT.